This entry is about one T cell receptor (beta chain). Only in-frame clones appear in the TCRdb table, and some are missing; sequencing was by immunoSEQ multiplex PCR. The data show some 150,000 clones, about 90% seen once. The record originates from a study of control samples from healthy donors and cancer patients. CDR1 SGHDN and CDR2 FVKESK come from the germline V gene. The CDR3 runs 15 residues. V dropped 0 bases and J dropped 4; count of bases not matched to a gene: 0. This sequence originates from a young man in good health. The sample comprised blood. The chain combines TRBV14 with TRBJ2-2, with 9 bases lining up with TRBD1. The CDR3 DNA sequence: TGTGCCAGCAGCCAAGAACAGGGGGCCACCGGGGAGCTGTTTTTT. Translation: CASSQEQGATGELFF.